This is a list of T cell receptor beta chains from one sample in a study of cytomegalovirus exposure and HLA in healthy donors. Profiling relied on immunoSEQ multiplex PCR, and the TCRdb table lists in-frame clones only, not all of them. Of approximately 150,000 clones detected, approximately 70% appear once; the ten largest clones hold 1.5% to 2%. Source material: PBMCs. These receptors were taken from a woman younger than 35 in good health and CMV-seronegative. The CDR3 runs from the conserved cysteine through the conserved F or W. The D gene is left open where the match is weak. A clone size is listed for some rows: how often the clone was seen (once, few, many), or a class if it is expanded.

j_call clone_size v_call d_call cdr3_nt cdr3_aa
TRBJ1-4 few TRBV4-3 . TGCGCCAGCAGCCAAGAAAGGCAGGGATACTCCCTGGCAACTAATGAAAAACTGTTTTTT CASSQERQGYSLATNEKLFF
TRBJ1-2 . TRBV18 . TGTGCCAGCTCACCTCGGGGGTCCTCCTATGGCTACACCTTC CASSPRGSSYGYTF
TRBJ2-1 few TRBV15 TRBD2 TGTGCCACCAGAGGGACTAGCGGGGGGAGCTCCTACAATGAGCAGTTCTTC CATRGTSGGSSYNEQFF
TRBJ2-7 . TRBV7-8 TRBD1 TGTGCCAGCAGCTTGGCCGGACAGGATCTGGACGAGCAGTACTTC CASSLAGQDLDEQYF
TRBJ2-3 . TRBV9 . TGTGCCAGCAGCATAGCACAGGGATCTAGCACAGATACGCAGTATTTT CASSIAQGSSTDTQYF
TRBJ2-4 . TRBV6-1 TRBD2 TGTGCCAGCGGACCCACCACAGCGGGGGAAAACATTCAGTACTTC CASGPTTAGENIQYF
TRBJ2-7 few TRBV29-1 . TGCAGCGGCCGCGGGGCTCCCAACGAGCAGTACTTC CSGRGAPNEQYF
TRBJ1-1 . TRBV5-1 TRBD1 TGCGCCAGCAGCTTTTTAGGGACAGGGAGGAATACTGAAGCTTTCTTT CASSFLGTGRNTEAFF
TRBJ2-1 few TRBV6-5 TRBD2 TGTGCCAGCAGTTATGGCGGGGGACGGGAGCAGTTCTTC CASSYGGGREQFF
TRBJ1-1 . TRBV10-3 . TGTGCCATCAGGAAACAGGGCCTGAACACTGAAGCTTTCTTT CAIRKQGLNTEAFF
TRBJ1-2 . TRBV29-1 . TGCAGCGTTGGGGGGCCATTAGACAACACCTTC CSVGGPLDNTF
TRBJ1-4 . TRBV19 . TGTGCCAGTAGGACCGGGACTCATCATGAAAAACTGTTTTTT CASRTGTHHEKLFF
TRBJ2-3 . TRBV5-1 . TGCGCCAGCAGCGTAAACAGGGTAGAAGATACGCAGTATTTT CASSVNRVEDTQYF
TRBJ2-2 . TRBV5-1 . TGCGCCAGCAGCAGGGGGTGGCTTTCCACCGGGGAGCTGTTTTTT CASSRGWLSTGELFF
TRBJ2-5 . TRBV11-3 . TGTGCCAGCAGCGACACAGGGAGGGGCGGATTAGAGACCCAGTACTTC CASSDTGRGGLETQYF
TRBJ2-3 . TRBV27 . TGTGCCAGCAGTTCCTCTAGGCGGCCCCATCCAGATACGCAGTATTTT CASSSSRRPHPDTQYF
TRBJ1-2 . TRBV7-8 . TGTGCCAGCAGTCCTAGAGGGGGGGGGACCTATGGCTACACCTTC CASSPRGGGTYGYTF
TRBJ1-2 few TRBV19 TRBD1 TGTGCCAGTAGAACCCCGGGACAGCGGAACTATGGCTACACCTTC CASRTPGQRNYGYTF
TRBJ1-1 . TRBV5-4 . TGTGCCAGCAGCCGAGATCCAAGGATAGACAGGAAGAACACTGAAGCTTTCTTT CASSRDPRIDRKNTEAFF
TRBJ2-7 . TRBV27 . TGTGCCAGCAGCACCGACAGGGAGGTTTCTCGGTACGAGCAGTACTTC CASSTDREVSRYEQYF
TRBJ1-5 . TRBV10-3 TRBD1 TGTGCCATCAGGGACAGGGAAGGGCAGCCCCAGCATTTT CAIRDREGQPQHF
TRBJ1-1 . TRBV7-2 . TGTGCCAGCAGCTTTATGGGGGCGAACACTGAAGCTTTCTTT CASSFMGANTEAFF
TRBJ1-2 . TRBV18 . TGTGCCAGCTCACCTGGACAGACTAACTATGGCTACACCTTC CASSPGQTNYGYTF
TRBJ1-6 . TRBV11-2 . TGTGCCAGCAGCTTAGATGGAGGGCCCTCCTATAATTCACCCCTCCACTTT CASSLDGGPSYNSPLHF
TRBJ1-1 . TRBV9 . TGTGCCAGCAGCGTCACAGACGCCCTGAACACTGAAGCTTTCTTT CASSVTDALNTEAFF
TRBJ2-3 few TRBV2 TRBD2 TGTGCCAGCAGTGGAGGGGCTAGCGGGAGTACAGATACGCAGTATTTT CASSGGASGSTDTQYF
TRBJ1-5 . TRBV18 TRBD1 TGTGCCAGCTCCGTCGGACAGGGAGCGGACAATCAGCCCCAGCATTTT CASSVGQGADNQPQHF